This TCR beta chain was identified in a study of regulatory T cells in long-lasting Graves disease. The CDR3 is made up of 15 amino acids. V lost 8 bases and J 2 bases, leaving 18 bases between the germline ends. CDR1 is SNHLY, CDR2 FYNNEI, per germline. Time point described: newly diagnosed GD, antithyroid drugs for less than 3 months. Preparation of the TCR library used RNA extracted from PBMCs. This clonotype was detected ten times or more. HTBI primers from iRepertoire and Arm-PCR of CDR3 regions yielded the TCR beta libraries. TCRdb processed the multiplex PCR reads anew with MiXCR; each CDR3 protein has one entry. The table lists some 450,000 distinct CDR3 sequences, roughly 17% of them singletons. These data also formed part of another study, on T cells in Graves' hyperthyroidism and ophthalmopathy.

Sequenced here: peripheral blood mononuclear cells (PBMCs), sampled at new diagnosis, from a patient treated with antithyroid drugs. J is TRBJ2-5 and V is TRBV2; D is perhaps TRBD1 or TRBD2 (5 bases each). The sequence came from a woman between 25 and 40 years old with Graves disease. CDR3: CASPSRRDLQETQYF. CDR3 bases: TGTGCCAGCCCCTCTCGCCGGGACCTACAAGAGACCCAGTACTTC.